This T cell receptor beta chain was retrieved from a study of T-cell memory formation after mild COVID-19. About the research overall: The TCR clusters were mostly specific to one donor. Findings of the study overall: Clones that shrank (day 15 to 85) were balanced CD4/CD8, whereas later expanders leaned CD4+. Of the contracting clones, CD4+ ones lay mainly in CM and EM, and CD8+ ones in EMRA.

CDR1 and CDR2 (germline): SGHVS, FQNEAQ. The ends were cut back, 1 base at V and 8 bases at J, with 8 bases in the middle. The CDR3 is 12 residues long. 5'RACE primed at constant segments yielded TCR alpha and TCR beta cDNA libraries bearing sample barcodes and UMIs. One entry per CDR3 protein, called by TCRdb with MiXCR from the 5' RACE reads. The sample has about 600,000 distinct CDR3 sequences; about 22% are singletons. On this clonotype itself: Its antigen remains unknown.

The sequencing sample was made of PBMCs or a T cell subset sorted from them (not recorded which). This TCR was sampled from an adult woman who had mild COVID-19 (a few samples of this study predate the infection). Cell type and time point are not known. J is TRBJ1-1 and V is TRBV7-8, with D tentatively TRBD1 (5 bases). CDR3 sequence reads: CASSLGRQEAFF. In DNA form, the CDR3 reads TGTGCCAGCAGCTTAGGTAGACAGGAAGCTTTCTTT.